The table lists the clone carrying this T cell receptor (beta chain) with a few counts. What it binds is not known. There are 14 residues in the CDR3. Germline CDR1 KGHDR, CDR2 SFDVKD. Trimming at V came to 7 bases and at J to 2 bases, leaving 6 bases not matched to a gene. This sample stems from a study of T cells after yellow fever vaccination. Study results and caveats: The study re-detected most primary-vaccination clones after the booster (around 96% CD4, roughly 88% CD8). There was a possibility that FACS-sorted repertoires contained abundant clonotypes contaminating from the bulk population.

Universal primer sites and UMIs were introduced during 5'RACE template-switching synthesis of TCR cDNA. TCRdb reanalysed the 5' RACE reads using MiXCR and keeps one entry per CDR3 protein. The sample has 130,000 or so distinct CDR3 sequences; roughly 15% are singletons. The starting material was CD8+ T cells sorted from PBMCs, obtained 5 days after the yellow fever booster vaccination. The TCR comes from a man aged 18 to 35 who received the YFV17D yellow fever vaccine. The chain joins TRBV24-1 to TRBJ2-5, with 7 bases aligning to TRBD2. CDR3 loop: CATSPGRGQETQYF. The CDR3 nucleotides read TGTGCCACCAGCCCCGGGCGGGGGCAAGAGACCCAGTACTTC.